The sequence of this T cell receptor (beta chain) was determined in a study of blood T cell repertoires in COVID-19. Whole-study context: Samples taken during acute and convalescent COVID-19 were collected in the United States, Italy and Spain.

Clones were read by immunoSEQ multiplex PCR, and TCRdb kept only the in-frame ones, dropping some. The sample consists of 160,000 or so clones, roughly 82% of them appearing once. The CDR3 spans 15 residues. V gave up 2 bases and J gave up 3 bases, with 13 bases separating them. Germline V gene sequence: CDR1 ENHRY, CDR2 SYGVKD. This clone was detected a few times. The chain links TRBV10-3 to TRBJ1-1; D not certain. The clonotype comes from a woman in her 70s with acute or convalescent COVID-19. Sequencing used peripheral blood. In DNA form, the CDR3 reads TGTGCCATCAGTGAGGGTCCCGGTGAGGACACTGAAGCTTTCTTT. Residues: CAISEGPGEDTEAFF.